Listed below are T cell receptor beta chains from one sample, sequenced in a study of CD4 and CD8 cells across lung adenocarcinoma regions. One entry per CDR3 protein, called by TCRdb with MiXCR from the PCR reads. The profile shows roughly 20,000 distinct CDR3 sequences, roughly 50% of them singletons. Input material: CD4+ T cells from the margin of a lung tumor. These receptors all come from a male donor with lung adenocarcinoma. The CD4 and CD8 labels of this study may be unreliable. CDR3s include the opening cysteine and the closing phenylalanine or tryptophan. A D gene is named only where the DNA matches it firmly. Size values are once, few and many counts, or a class for expanded clones, and some rows have none.

J | size | D | length | V | DNA | CDR3
TRBJ2-5 | NA | TRBD2 | 12 | TRBV6-1 | TGTGCTTTTAGCGGGGAGGGAGAGACCCAGTACTTC | CAFSGEGETQYF
TRBJ2-1 | few | TRBD2 | 13 | TRBV5-4 | TGTGCCAGCAGCCGGGACTACCCCAATGAGCAGTTCTTC | CASSRDYPNEQFF
TRBJ1-3 | many | NA | 16 | TRBV4-1 | TGCGCCAGCAGCCTACACAACCAGGGCTCTGGAAACACCATATATTTT | CASSLHNQGSGNTIYF
TRBJ2-3 | once | NA | 15 | TRBV28 | TGTGCCAGCGGTTTGGGGATGGGGAACACAGATACGCAGTATTTC | CASGLGMGNTDTQYF
TRBJ2-1 | few | TRBD2 | 13 | TRBV29-1 | TGCAGTGTTGGATGGACTAGAGGCGGTGAGCAGTTCTTC | CSVGWTRGGEQFF
TRBJ1-6 | medium-sized | TRBD1 | 14 | TRBV6-1 | TGTGCCAGCACTATGACAGGGTTTAATTCACCCCTCCACTTT | CASTMTGFNSPLHF
TRBJ2-4 | NA | NA | 14 | TRBV10-2 | TGCGGCATCTGGGGGCTGGGAGCCAAAAACACTCAGTACTTC | CGIWGLGAKNTQYF
TRBJ2-1 | NA | NA | 13 | TRBV6-1 | TGTGCCAGCAGGGAAGCCCGGGACTCTGAGCAGTTCTTC | CASREARDSEQFF
TRBJ2-5 | few | TRBD1 | 16 | TRBV27 | TGTGCCAGCAGTTCCCGACAAGGGGGCCTAGCTTTAGAGCAGTACTTC | CASSSRQGGLALEQYF
TRBJ2-1 | NA | TRBD1 | 16 | TRBV25-1 | TGTGCCAGCAGTGAATTTCAGGGGGCGGCCTACAATGAGCAGTTCTTC | CASSEFQGAAYNEQFF
TRBJ2-7 | many | TRBD2 | 15 | TRBV6-2/TRBV6-3 | TGTGCCAGCAGGGATCTAGCGGAGAGGACCTACGAGCAGTACTTC | CASRDLAERTYEQYF
TRBJ2-1 | NA | NA | 16 | TRBV6-1 | TGTGCCAGCAGTGTGGGAAAGGTCGGGTCCTACAATGAGCAGTTCTTC | CASSVGKVGSYNEQFF
TRBJ2-5 | NA | NA | 14 | TRBV10-3 | TGTGCCATCAGTGAGTCTTGGGAACAAGAGACCCAGTACTTC | CAISESWEQETQYF
TRBJ2-1 | many | NA | 12 | TRBV14 | TGTGCCAGCAGCCCCAACCCCCTGGTACAGTTCTTC | CASSPNPLVQFF
TRBJ2-4 | NA | NA | 14 | TRBV24-1 | TGTGCCACCAGTGGTCTGGGAGCCAAAGACACTCAGTATTTC | CATSGLGAKDTQYF
TRBJ2-3 | NA | NA | 14 | TRBV24-1 | TGTGCCACCAGCCCGACAGCCTGGGCAGATACGCAGTATTTT | CATSPTAWADTQYF
TRBJ2-7 | NA | TRBD2 | 17 | TRBV4-2 | TGTGCCAGCAGCCATACTAGCGGGAGGGCCGGTTTGGGCGAGCAGTACTTC | CASSHTSGRAGLGEQYF
TRBJ1-5 | NA | NA | 15 | TRBV6-5 | TGTGCCAGCAGTTATACAGTGAATAGCAATCAGCCCCAGCATTTT | CASSYTVNSNQPQHF
TRBJ1-6 | many | NA | 10 | TRBV28 | TGTGCCAGCTCAAGGGTCACCCTCCACTTT | CASSRVTLHF
TRBJ2-5 | medium-sized | NA | 12 | TRBV10-1 | TGCGCCAGCAGCAACCCGCGGGAGACCCAGTACTTC | CASSNPRETQYF
TRBJ2-3 | many | NA | 13 | TRBV4-1 | TGCGCCAGCAGCGGGGGACCGACGGATACGCAGTATTTT | CASSGGPTDTQYF
TRBJ2-7 | NA | TRBD2 | 15 | TRBV6-5 | TGTGCCAGCAGTTACTACCCGGGACTATCCCCCGAGCAGTACTTC | CASSYYPGLSPEQYF
TRBJ2-3 | many | NA | 13 | TRBV7-8 | TGTGCCAGCAGCTGGGGCGGCACAGATACGCAGTATTTT | CASSWGGTDTQYF
TRBJ2-1 | NA | NA | 13 | TRBV6-1 | TGTGCCAGCAGATGGGGGGCCGACAATGAGCAGTTCTTC | CASRWGADNEQFF
TRBJ2-7 | NA | NA | 17 | TRBV27 | TGTGCCAGCAGTGCGGGCCGAGGGGGTCGTGGGCCAGATACGCAGTACTTC | CASSAGRGGRGPDTQYF
TRBJ2-1 | few | TRBD1 | 15 | TRBV11-3 | TGTGCCAGCAGCTTAAGCAGACAGGGTGTCGCTGAGCAGTTCTTC | CASSLSRQGVAEQFF
TRBJ2-4 | NA | NA | 14 | TRBV10-2 | TGCGCCGGCTCGGGAGTGGGGGCCAAAAACATGCAGTATTTC | CAGSGVGAKNMQYF
TRBJ2-4 | NA | NA | 13 | TRBV6-4 | TGCGCCACGGGGCTGTGGGCCAAAAACATGCAGTACTTC | CATGLWAKNMQYF
TRBJ2-1 | NA | TRBD1 | 15 | TRBV6-1 | TGTGCCAGCAGTGAAGAACAGGGGGCTTACAATGAGCAGTTCTTC | CASSEEQGAYNEQFF
TRBJ2-1 | NA | TRBD2 | 14 | TRBV6-1 | TGTGCCAGCAGCACACCTTCTAGCGGAGGGAGGCGGTTCTTC | CASSTPSSGGRRFF
TRBJ2-1 | few | NA | 15 | TRBV6-1 | TGTGCCAGCAGTGGCCTCAGCGGCGACTACAATGAGCAGTTCTTC | CASSGLSGDYNEQFF
TRBJ2-4 | many | TRBD1 | 17 | TRBV7-9 | TGTGCCAGCAGCTCCCAGGCAGGGCAGGGGGTTGGGAGCATTCAGTACTTC | CASSSQAGQGVGSIQYF
TRBJ1-1 | few | NA | 15 | TRBV6-1 | TGTGCCAGCACGCGGGGGGGGGGATTAAACACTGAAGCTTTCTTT | CASTRGGGLNTEAFF
TRBJ2-4 | NA | NA | 16 | TRBV10-2 | TGCGCCAGCAGCGCAGACGGGCGGCGAGCCAAAAACACGCAGTATTTC | CASSADGRRAKNTQYF
TRBJ2-4 | NA | NA | 16 | TRBV27 | TGTGCCAGCAGTTTAGCGGGGCCGGGCGCCACAGACATGCAGTACTTC | CASSLAGPGATDMQYF
TRBJ1-5 | NA | TRBD1 | 15 | TRBV20-1 | TGCAGTGCTAGGGCCGGGACAGGCTCATATCAGCCCCAGCATTTT | CSARAGTGSYQPQHF
TRBJ2-3 | large | TRBD2 | 15 | TRBV6-1 | TGTGCCAGCAGTGAAGCTAGCGGGAGCCCAGATACGCAGTATTTT | CASSEASGSPDTQYF
TRBJ2-2 | NA | NA | 15 | TRBV7-9 | TGTGCCAGCAGCTTGACGTCTTCGAACACCGGGGAGCTGTTTTTT | CASSLTSSNTGELFF
TRBJ2-3 | few | NA | 12 | TRBV6-5 | TGTGCCAGCAGTTTGGACGGCCAGGCGCAGTATTTT | CASSLDGQAQYF
TRBJ2-1 | NA | NA | 12 | TRBV6-2/TRBV6-3 | TGTGCCAGCAGTACGGGGAACAATGAGCAGTTCTTC | CASSTGNNEQFF
TRBJ2-3 | NA | NA | 18 | TRBV7-7 | TGTGCTAGCCCCTTCCGGGGAGCGTGGCTGTGTGCCAAAGACACTCAGTATTTC | CASPFRGAWLCAKDTQYF
TRBJ2-7 | NA | TRBD2 | 15 | TRBV7-2 | TGTGCCAGCAGCTTAACGGGACTAGTGAACTACGAGCAGTACTTC | CASSLTGLVNYEQYF
TRBJ1-1 | few | TRBD1 | 16 | TRBV5-1 | TGCGCCAGCAGCTCTGGACAGGGGGTGTGGAGCACTGAAGCTTTCTTT | CASSSGQGVWSTEAFF
TRBJ1-3 | NA | NA | 12 | TRBV6-1 | TGTGCCAGCAGTGGTTCTGGAAACACCATATATTTT | CASSGSGNTIYF
TRBJ2-1 | NA | NA | 13 | TRBV5-1 | TGCGCCAGCAGCTTGGTGGGTGGGAGTGAGCAGTTCTTC | CASSLVGGSEQFF
TRBJ2-2 | NA | NA | 15 | TRBV10-3 | TGTGCCATCAGCCTCCAGGCTGGAAGCCCAGAGAAGCTGTATTTT | CAISLQAGSPEKLYF
TRBJ2-7 | many | NA | 14 | TRBV6-1 | TGTGCCAGCAGTGAACAGCAGGAGTCCTACGAGCAGTACTTC | CASSEQQESYEQYF
TRBJ1-2 | many | TRBD1 | 15 | TRBV6-1 | TGTGCCAGCAGGAAACAGGGGGCCGATAACTATGGCTACACCTTC | CASRKQGADNYGYTF
TRBJ2-7 | many | TRBD2 | 16 | TRBV6-2/TRBV6-3 | TGTGCCAGCAGAAGACTAGCGGGAGGAGAAACCTACGAGCAGTACTTC | CASRRLAGGETYEQYF
TRBJ2-4 | NA | TRBD1 | 15 | TRBV29-1 | TGCAGCGTTCCACAGGGGGACCTAGCCAAAAACATTCAGTACTTC | CSVPQGDLAKNIQYF
TRBJ1-3 | many | NA | 16 | TRBV6-1 | TGTGCCAGCAGTGAAGTCATATCGGGCTCTGGAAACACCATATATTTT | CASSEVISGSGNTIYF
TRBJ2-5 | NA | TRBD1 | 16 | TRBV9 | TGTGCCAGCAGCACAGCCGGGACAGGGGGTTTTATGTCCCAGTACTTC | CASSTAGTGGFMSQYF
TRBJ2-3 | NA | NA | 14 | TRBV27 | TGTGCCAGCACGGGGCTGAGGGTCAAAGATATGCAGTATTTT | CASTGLRVKDMQYF
TRBJ2-4 | NA | TRBD2 | 15 | TRBV6-1 | TGTGCCAGCGGTGAAGGGGCCAGCGGGAGAGACATTCAGTACTTC | CASGEGASGRDIQYF
TRBJ2-1 | few | NA | 13 | TRBV3-1 | TGTGCCAGCAGCCAAGTCTTGCGAAATGAGCAGTTCTTC | CASSQVLRNEQFF